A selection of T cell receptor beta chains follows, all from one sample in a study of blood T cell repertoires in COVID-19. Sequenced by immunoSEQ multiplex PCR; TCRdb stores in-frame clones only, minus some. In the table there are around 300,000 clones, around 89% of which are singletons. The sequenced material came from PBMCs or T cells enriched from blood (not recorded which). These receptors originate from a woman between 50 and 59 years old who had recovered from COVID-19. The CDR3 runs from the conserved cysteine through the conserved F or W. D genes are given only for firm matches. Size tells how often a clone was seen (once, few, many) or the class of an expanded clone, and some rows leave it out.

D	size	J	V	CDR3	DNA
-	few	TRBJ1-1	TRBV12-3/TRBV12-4	CASSSWTAPEAFF	TGTGCCAGCAGTTCCTGGACAGCTCCTGAAGCTTTCTTT
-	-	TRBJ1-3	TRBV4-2	CASSQTLQSSGNTIYF	TGTGCCAGCAGCCAAACCCTACAGAGCTCTGGAAACACCATATATTTT
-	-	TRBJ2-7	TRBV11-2	CASSFGDSEQYF	TGTGCCAGCAGCTTCGGAGACAGCGAGCAGTACTTC
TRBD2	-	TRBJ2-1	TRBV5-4	CASSSSGRDRNEQFF	TGTGCCAGCAGTTCAAGCGGGAGGGACCGAAATGAGCAGTTCTTC
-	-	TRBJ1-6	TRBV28	CASSLNTNNSPLHF	TGTGCCAGCAGTTTGAACACCAATAATTCACCCCTCCACTTT
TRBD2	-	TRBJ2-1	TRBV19	CASSRLAGGPNEQFF	TGTGCCAGTAGTAGGCTAGCGGGGGGTCCCAATGAGCAGTTCTTC
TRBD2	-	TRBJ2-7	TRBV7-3	CASSSWGGYEQYF	TGTGCCAGCAGCTCCTGGGGGGGTTACGAGCAGTACTTC
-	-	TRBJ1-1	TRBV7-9	CASSWGQNTEAFF	TGTGCCAGCAGCTGGGGACAAAACACTGAAGCTTTCTTT
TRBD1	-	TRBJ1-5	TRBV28	CASRGQGSYNQSQHF	TGTGCCAGCAGGGGACAGGGGTCTTACAATCAGTCCCAGCATTTT
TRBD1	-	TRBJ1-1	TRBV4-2	CASSQDLQGRTEAFF	TGTGCCAGCAGCCAAGATTTACAGGGGCGGACTGAAGCTTTCTTT
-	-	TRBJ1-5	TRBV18	CASSHGQTNQPQHF	TGTGCCAGCTCACATGGACAGACCAATCAGCCCCAGCATTTT
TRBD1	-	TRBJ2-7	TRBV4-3	CASSPSTGTGSSYEQYF	TGCGCCAGCAGCCCGTCGACCGGGACAGGGAGCTCCTACGAGCAGTACTTC
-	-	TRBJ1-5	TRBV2	CASSEGGTENQPQHF	TGTGCCAGCAGTGAGGGAGGGACGGAAAATCAGCCCCAGCATTTT
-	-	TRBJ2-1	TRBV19	CASSIRSQGFGNSKHEQFF	TGTGCCAGTAGTATACGAAGTCAGGGTTTCGGAAATAGTAAGCATGAGCAGTTCTTC
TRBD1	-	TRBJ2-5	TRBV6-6	CASSYSRDRGTQYF	TGTGCCAGCAGTTACTCCCGGGACAGGGGTACCCAGTACTTC
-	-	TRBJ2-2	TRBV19	CASSISLTVATVTGELFF	TGTGCCAGTAGTATTTCCTTAACGGTAGCTACCGTCACCGGGGAGCTGTTTTTT
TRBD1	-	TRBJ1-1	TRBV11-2	CASSSSLDRRTEAFF	TGTGCCAGCAGCTCCAGTTTGGACAGGAGAACTGAAGCTTTCTTT
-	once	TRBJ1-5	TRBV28	CASSTQDIPYNQPQHF	TGTGCCAGCAGTACCCAAGACATTCCCTACAATCAGCCCCAGCATTTT
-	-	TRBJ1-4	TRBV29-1	CSAAQGGNEKLFF	TGCAGCGCAGCACAGGGCGGTAATGAAAAACTGTTTTTT
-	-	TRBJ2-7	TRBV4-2	CASSQEFSGGEQYF	TGTGCCAGCAGCCAAGAGTTTTCAGGAGGAGAGCAGTACTTC
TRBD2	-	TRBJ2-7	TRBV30	CASQGLAGASEQYF	TGTGCCTCGCAGGGACTAGCGGGAGCCAGCGAGCAGTACTTC
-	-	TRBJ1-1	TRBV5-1	CASSEGQTNTEAFF	TGCGCCAGCAGCGAGGGACAAACGAACACTGAAGCTTTCTTT
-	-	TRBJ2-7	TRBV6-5	CASSYSPGVSEEQYF	TGTGCCAGCAGTTACTCGCCGGGAGTAAGCGAGGAGCAGTACTTC
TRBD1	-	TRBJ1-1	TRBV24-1	CATSDAGTGATEAFF	TGTGCCACCAGTGACGCCGGGACAGGTGCGACTGAAGCTTTCTTT
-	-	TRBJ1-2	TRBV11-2	CASSLGAGTVNYGYTF	TGTGCCAGCAGCTTAGGCGCGGGGACGGTGAACTATGGCTACACCTTC
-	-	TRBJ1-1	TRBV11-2	CASSMGWARANTEAFF	TGTGCCAGCAGCATGGGATGGGCCAGGGCGAACACTGAAGCTTTCTTT
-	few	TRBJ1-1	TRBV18	CASSPSDRNLNTEAFF	TGTGCCAGCTCGCCCTCGGACAGAAACCTGAACACTGAAGCTTTCTTT
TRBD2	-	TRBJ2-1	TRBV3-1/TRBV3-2	CASSQVPAGVRPYNEQFF	TGTGCCAGCAGCCAAGTCCCAGCGGGAGTCCGACCCTACAATGAGCAGTTCTTC
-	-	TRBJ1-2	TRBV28	CASSLGQNVYGYTF	TGTGCCAGCAGTTTAGGCCAAAACGTCTATGGCTACACCTTC
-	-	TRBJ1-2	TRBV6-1	CASSESLRGFYGYTF	TGTGCCAGCAGTGAATCCCTCAGGGGCTTCTATGGCTACACCTTC
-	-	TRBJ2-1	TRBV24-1	CATSDWDTRHNEQFF	TGTGCCACCAGTGATTGGGACACCAGGCACAATGAGCAGTTCTTC
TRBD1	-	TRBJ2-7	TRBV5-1	CASSSGTGYEQYF	TGCGCCAGCAGCTCCGGGACAGGGTACGAGCAGTACTTC
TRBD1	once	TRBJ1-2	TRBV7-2	CASSNEYSGGYGYTF	TGTGCCAGCAGCAATGAGTACTCAGGGGGGTATGGCTACACCTTC
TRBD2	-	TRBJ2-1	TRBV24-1	CATSKTSGSWGEQFF	TGTGCCACCAGTAAGACTAGCGGGAGTTGGGGTGAGCAGTTCTTC
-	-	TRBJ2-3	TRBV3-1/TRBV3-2	CASSLRDSGSDTQYF	TGTGCCAGCAGCCTCCGGGACTCTGGATCAGATACGCAGTATTTT
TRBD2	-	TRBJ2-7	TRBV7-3	CASSSGLAGGPLDEQYF	TGTGCCAGCAGCTCCGGACTAGCGGGAGGGCCCCTGGACGAGCAGTACTTC
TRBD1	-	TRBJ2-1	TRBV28	CASTLRGTGGHEQFF	TGTGCCAGCACTCTTCGTGGGACAGGGGGCCATGAGCAGTTCTTC
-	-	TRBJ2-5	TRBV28	CASSIPYMADQETQYF	TGTGCCAGCAGTATCCCTTATATGGCCGACCAAGAGACCCAGTACTTC
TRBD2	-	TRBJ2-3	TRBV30	CAWSRHHPGLAGGPGTDTQYF	TGTGCCTGGAGTCGGCATCACCCGGGGCTAGCGGGAGGGCCAGGGACAGATACGCAGTATTTT
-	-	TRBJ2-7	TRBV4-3	CASSQDYRHRSYEQYF	TGCGCCAGCAGCCAAGATTATCGACACCGCTCCTACGAGCAGTACTTC
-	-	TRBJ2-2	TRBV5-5	CASTLGGVVGELFF	TGTGCCAGCACCCTTGGAGGGGTTGTCGGGGAGCTGTTTTTT
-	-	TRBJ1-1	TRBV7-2	CASSLEGNMNTEAFF	TGTGCCAGCAGCTTAGAGGGGAACATGAACACTGAAGCTTTCTTT
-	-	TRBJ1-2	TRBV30	CAWSPGINYGYTF	TGTGCCTGGAGCCCGGGAATTAACTATGGCTACACCTTC
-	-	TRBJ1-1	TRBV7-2	CASSLLGGRTEAFF	TGTGCCAGCAGCTTATTGGGAGGGAGGACTGAAGCTTTCTTT
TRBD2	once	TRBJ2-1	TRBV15	CATGLAGNEQFF	TGTGCCACCGGACTAGCCGGCAATGAGCAGTTCTTC
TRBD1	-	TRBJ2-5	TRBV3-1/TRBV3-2	CASSQYRGFETQYF	TGTGCCAGCAGCCAATACAGGGGATTTGAGACCCAGTACTTC
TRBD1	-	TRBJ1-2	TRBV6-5	CASSSGGQRDNYGYTF	TGTGCCAGCAGTTCCGGGGGACAGAGGGATAACTATGGCTACACCTTC
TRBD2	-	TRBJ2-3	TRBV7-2	CASSSILGGSSTDTQYF	TGTGCCAGCAGCTCAATACTAGGCGGGAGTAGCACAGATACGCAGTATTTT
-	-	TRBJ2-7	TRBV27	CASGGRALEQYF	TGTGCCAGCGGGGGCAGGGCCCTCGAGCAGTACTTC
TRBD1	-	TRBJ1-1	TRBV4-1	CASSPRTGQEAFF	TGCGCCAGCAGCCCCCGGACAGGCCAGGAAGCTTTCTTT
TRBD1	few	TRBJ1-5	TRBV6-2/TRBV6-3	CASSYSRTGVEDQPQHF	TGTGCCAGCAGTTACTCCCGAACAGGGGTCGAGGATCAGCCCCAGCATTTT
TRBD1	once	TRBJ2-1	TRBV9	CASSAKTGGEWDEQFF	TGTGCCAGCAGCGCAAAGACAGGGGGCGAATGGGATGAGCAGTTCTTC
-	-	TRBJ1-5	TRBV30	CAWSRGDNQPQHF	TGTGCCTGGAGTCGGGGGGATAATCAGCCCCAGCATTTT
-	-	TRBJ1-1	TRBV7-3	CASSLTMNTEAFF	TGTGCCAGCAGCTTAACTATGAACACTGAAGCTTTCTTT